This passage covers 12 T cell receptor beta chains from one sample sequenced in a study of blood T cell repertoires in COVID-19. The table came from immunoSEQ multiplex PCR; TCRdb's copy has only in-frame clones and leaves some out. The sample includes 52,000 or so clones, 84% of them seen just once. Sequencing was done on a sample of peripheral blood. These receptors all come from a man in his fifties with acute or convalescent COVID-19.

This chain connects TRBV13 to TRBJ1-1; 9 bases agree with TRBD1. V lost 5 bases and J lost 3; bases outside the gene matches: 7. There are 15 residues in the CDR3. Germline CDR1 PRHDT, CDR2 FYEKMQ (reference sequence). The CDR3 DNA sequence: TGTGCCAGCAGCCCATCCGGGGACAGGGACACTGAAGCTTTCTTT. Its translation is CASSPSGDRDTEAFF.

The chain carries TRBV11-2 and TRBJ2-7, with TRBD2 identical over 13 bases. The V segment lost 5 bases and the J segment 2 bases; nucleotides outside the gene matches: 3. Germline V CDR1 and CDR2: SGHAT, FQNNGV. This CDR3 spans 15 amino acids. The CDR3 DNA reads TGTGCCAGCAGCGAGGGACTAGCGGGGACCTACGAGCAGTACTTC. It codes for CASSEGLAGTYEQYF.

The genes are TRBV3-1 (or the pseudogene TRBV3-2) and TRBJ2-5; D might be TRBD2 (6 bases). V lost 3 bases, J lost 2 bases, and 10 bases lay in between. The CDR3 runs to 14 residues. Looked up from germline, CDR1 is LGHDT and CDR2 is YNNKEL (reference sequence). CDR3: CASSQGTWQETQYF. CDR3 coding DNA: TGTGCCAGCAGCCAGGGGACTTGGCAAGAGACCCAGTACTTC.

The chain carries TRBV21-1 and TRBJ2-2; the table's TRBD1 call for D was not verified on the DNA. TRBV21-1 is noted as a pseudogene. This CDR3 comprises 13 residues. The CDR3 is CASRVTNTGELFF. In nucleotides, the CDR3 is TGTGCCAGCAGAGTCACAAACACCGGGGAGCTGTTTTTT.

The J gene is TRBJ1-2, the V gene TRBV5-1; TRBD1 matches 7 bases. The CDR3 contains 14 residues. Trimming cost V 4 bases and J 3 bases; bases outside gene matches: 6. The V gene's germline CDR1 is SGHRS and CDR2 YFSETQ. CDR3 bases: TGCGCCAGCAGCACGACAGGGACCTACTATGGCTACACCTTC. Amino acid sequence: CASSTTGTYYGYTF.

This chain joins TRBV19 and TRBJ2-5; D perhaps matches TRBD2 (5 bases). The CDR3 contains 12 residues. V gave up 8 bases and J gave up 5 bases, with 12 bases separating them. Germline values: CDR1 LNHDA, CDR2 SQIVND (reference sequence). CDR3 amino acids: CASGESLETQYF. DNA for the CDR3: TGTGCCAGTGGGGAGTCCCTGGAGACCCAGTACTTC.

The sample holds a few counts of this clone. As DNA, the CDR3 is TGCAGTGCTAGTACCCCTGACAGGAACACTGAAGCTTTCTTT. It codes for CSASTPDRNTEAFF. J is TRBJ1-1 and V is TRBV20-1; tentatively, D is TRBD1 (5 bases). With 3 bases removed from V and 1 base from J, the gap between germline ends came to 12 bases. The germline CDR1 and CDR2 sequences are DFQATT and SNEGSKA (reference sequence). CDR3 length: 14 amino acids.

The V and J genes are TRBV9 and TRBJ2-2, with D unclear. Trimming removed 0 bases from V and 2 bases from J, with 8 bases in between. Germline V gives CDR1 SGDLS, CDR2 YYNGEE. This CDR3 is built from 15 residues. The chain's CDR3 is CASSVATANTGELFF. The DNA for the CDR3 is TGTGCCAGCAGCGTAGCCACAGCTAACACCGGGGAGCTGTTTTTT.

This chain joins TRBV10-3 and TRBJ2-1, with 10 bases matching TRBD2. V was pared by 5 bases and J by 6 bases, with 7 bases of the junction left unmatched. Germline assignment: CDR1 ENHRY and CDR2 SYGVKD. This CDR3 comprises 15 residues. This CDR3 is CAISSGTSDRNEQFF. The DNA for the CDR3 is TGTGCCATCAGTTCCGGGACTAGCGATCGCAATGAGCAGTTCTTC.

The chain combines TRBV6-5 with TRBJ2-7; 8 nucleotides match TRBD1. With 5 bases clipped from V and 2 bases from J, the junction kept 5 bases outside the gene matches. CDR3 size: 14 residues. CDR1 MNHEY and CDR2 SVGAGI come from the germline V gene. DNA for the CDR3: TGTGCCAGCAGTCGCGGGACAGGCCCCTACGAGCAGTACTTC. This sequence encodes CASSRGTGPYEQYF.

The V call is TRBV12-2, the J call TRBJ2-3; the table names TRBD1, a call not compared with the DNA. TRBV12-2 is classified as a pseudogene. The CDR3 is made up of 15 amino acids. CDR3 sequence reads: CASRPRQASTDTQYF. Written as DNA, the CDR3 is TGTGCAAGTCGCCCCCGGCAGGCCAGCACAGATACGCAGTATTTT.

The genes are TRBV27 and TRBJ2-1; 7 bases agree with TRBD2. This CDR3 has 16 residues. J gave up 4 bases and V 7 bases, and 13 bases lay outside the gene matches. The germline CDR1 and CDR2 sequences are MNHEY and SMNVEV (reference sequence). This chain's CDR3 is CASTSPGGRAYNEQFF. The CDR3 bases are TGTGCCAGCACCTCACCGGGAGGAAGAGCGTACAATGAGCAGTTCTTC.